This T cell receptor (beta chain) was sequenced during a study of Ad26.COV2.S vaccination and SARS-CoV-2 variants. V lost 10 bases to trimming and J lost 0 bases; unmatched junction nucleotides: 12. CDR1 is SNHLY and CDR2 is FYNNEI in the germline V gene. The CDR3 has 16 residues. Broader study findings: The TCR-based breadth and depth measures might underestimate overall T cell responses.

The protocol was immunoSEQ multiplex PCR, while the TCRdb copy is restricted to in-frame clones and leaves out a portion. The sample lists approximately 480,000 clones; approximately 88% were seen once. A word on this clone: Its antigen is still unknown.

As to treatment: about 20 received Ad26.COV2.S at low or high dose, single or two shots; about 5 received placebo; per-sample allocation not given. Day 63 after the first vaccine or placebo injection was the time point for sampling. The chain is built from TRBV2 and TRBJ2-3, with TRBD2 matching over 8 bases. Source: peripheral blood, taken in a trial of Ad26.COV2.S vaccine versus placebo. The TCR comes from a person between 18 and 60 years old who received the Ad26.COV2.S COVID-19 vaccine or a placebo. The CDR3 reads CAITGGGRSSTDTQYF. Written as DNA, the CDR3 is TGTGCCATCACCGGCGGGGGGCGTTCTAGCACAGATACGCAGTATTTT.